The 28 T cell receptor beta chains listed next were all sequenced from one sample in a study of technical replicates of blood from a few donors (dated by TCRdb to about 2017). The library was prepared using the immunoSEQ multiplex PCR assay. Here the immuneACCESS table is served through TCRdb, limited to in-frame sequences with V and J called. Missing clones are a known gap in these copies; in checked studies unresolved V genes cover under half, and the rest lacks a known reason. The sample table shows some 91,000 clones, and approximately 96% are seen once. Around 0.22% of the sample rests with the top ten. The sample taken for sequencing was T cells isolated from PBMCs. Receptors originate from a human donor in good health.

The chain couples TRBV2 to TRBJ1-2; no clear D. There are 14 residues in the CDR3. CDR1 is SNHLY, CDR2 FYNNEI, per germline. The V end lost 4 bases, the J end lost 2 bases, and 11 bases lay between the germline ends. The CDR3, as DNA: TGTGCCAGCAGTGCTGGCCAGGCCAACTATGGCTACACCTTC. Translated, it gives CASSAGQANYGYTF.

This chain uses TRBV5-1 with TRBJ1-1, with 10 positions matching TRBD1. This CDR3 has 15 amino acids. Germline V CDR1 and CDR2: SGHRS, YFSETQ. V was pared by 4 bases and J by 4 bases, with 7 bases of the junction left unmatched. The CDR3 is CASSGGTGASTEAFF. The CDR3 region has the DNA TGCGCCAGCAGCGGGGGGACAGGGGCAAGCACTGAAGCTTTCTTT. Using reference TRBV5-1 and TRBJ1-1 for the parts outside the CDR3, the full variable domain is KAGVTQTPRYLIKTRGQQVTLSCSPISGHRSVSWYQQTPGQGLQFLFEYFSETQRNKGNFPGRFSGRQFSNSRSEMNVSTLELGDSALYLCASSGGTGASTEAFFGQGTRLTVV.

The chain is built from TRBV7-9 and TRBJ1-2; D is uncertain. This CDR3 has 16 amino acids. CDR1 is SEHNR, CDR2 FQNEAQ, per germline (reference sequence). Trimming stripped 1 base from V and 3 bases from J, with 15 bases between. The CDR3 reads CASSLGYRGNDYGYTF. The CDR3 bases are TGTGCCAGCAGCTTAGGATATAGAGGGAACGACTATGGCTACACCTTC.

This chain uses TRBV4-2 with TRBJ2-1, with 8 bases aligning to TRBD2. The CDR3 extends over 16 amino acids. Trimming cost V 5 bases and J 0 bases; bases outside gene matches: 6. Germline CDR1 and CDR2: LGHNA and YNFKEQ. CDR3 sequence: CASSVGSGSSYNEQFF. CDR3 DNA sequence: TGTGCCAGCAGCGTAGGGAGCGGGAGCTCCTACAATGAGCAGTTCTTC.

This rearrangement joins TRBV19 to TRBJ1-3, with TRBD1 identical over 8 bases. CDR3 length: 16 amino acids. V dropped 4 bases and J dropped 2; count of bases not matched to a gene: 7. Germline V gene sequence: CDR1 LNHDA, CDR2 SQIVND (reference sequence). The CDR3 here is CASSNVGQAAGNTIYF. The CDR3, as DNA: TGTGCCAGTAGTAATGTGGGACAGGCGGCTGGAAACACCATATATTTT.

The V gene is TRBV10-2, the J gene TRBJ1-1, with unresolved D. V lost 3 bases and J 1 base, leaving 15 bases between the germline ends. CDR1 is WSHSY and CDR2 is SAAADI in the germline V gene. The CDR3 loop spans 16 amino acids. This CDR3 reads CASSEMRWEGNTEAFF. As DNA, the CDR3 is TGCGCCAGCAGTGAAATGAGATGGGAGGGGAACACTGAAGCTTTCTTT.

The table lists this clone with a few counts. This rearrangement joins TRBV30 to TRBJ2-1, with D maybe TRBD2 (6 bases). The length of the CDR3 is 12 residues. Trimming pared 8 bases from V and 9 bases from J, leaving 17 bases between. The V gene's germline CDR1 is GTSNPN and CDR2 SVGIG (reference sequence). CDR3 DNA sequence: TGTGCCAGCGGCCTCGATAGCGGTGAGCAGTTCTTC. Protein product: CASGLDSGEQFF.

This chain joins TRBV6-5 and TRBJ2-2; 7 bases fit TRBD1. V dropped 6 bases and J dropped 7; count of bases not matched to a gene: 5. The CDR3 is 13 residues long. Germline V CDR1 and CDR2: MNHEY, SVGAGI. The CDR3 nucleotides read TGTGCCAGCAGATACAGGGGCGTCGGGGAGCTGTTTTTT. Protein sequence: CASRYRGVGELFF.

The chain employs TRBV30 and TRBJ2-1, with D possibly TRBD1 on 6 matching bases. The CDR3 runs 12 residues. Germline V lookup: CDR1 GTSNPN, CDR2 SVGIG (reference sequence). Trimming stripped 5 bases from V and 4 bases from J, with 9 bases between. The CDR3 loop reads CAWGGAYNEQFF. The CDR3 DNA sequence: TGTGCCTGGGGGGGCGCTTACAATGAGCAGTTCTTC.

The rearrangement links TRBV5-1 to TRBJ2-7; maybe TRBD1 (6 bases). The length of the CDR3 is 13 residues. V lost 5 bases and J lost 4, with 13 bases in between. Germline CDR1 and CDR2: SGHRS and YFSETQ. DNA for the CDR3: TGCGCCAGCAGTTCCTCCAGGGGATACGAGCAGTACTTC. This sequence encodes CASSSSRGYEQYF.

V usage is TRBV6-5 and J usage is TRBJ1-3, with D hard to call. Trimming shortened V by 6 bases and J by 0 bases, and 9 bases separated the two germline ends. Germline values: CDR1 MNHEY, CDR2 SVGAGI. The CDR3 extends over 14 amino acids. The CDR3 reads CASSSSYSGNTIYF. The CDR3 DNA follows: TGTGCCAGCAGCTCCTCTTACTCTGGAAACACCATATATTTT.

The chain recombines TRBV6-5 with TRBJ1-4; D uncertain. CDR1 is MNHEY, CDR2 SVGAGI, per germline. The CDR3 extends over 13 amino acids. Trimming pared 8 bases from V and 3 bases from J, leaving 10 bases between. The CDR3 reads CASAGMSNEKLFF. CDR3 nucleotides: TGTGCCAGCGCCGGGATGTCTAATGAAAAACTGTTTTTT.

This clone was seen just once. The chain combines TRBV6-1 with TRBJ1-3; 8 bases agree with TRBD1. Trimming took 7 bases from V and 3 from J; bases not matched to a gene: 8. Looked up from germline, CDR1 is MNHNS and CDR2 is SASEGT. CDR3 length: 15 amino acids. The CDR3 region is CASNRAGGLGNTIYF. CDR3 bases: TGTGCCAGCAACCGAGCAGGGGGCCTTGGAAACACCATATATTTT.

This rearrangement joins TRBV7-9 to TRBJ1-3; the D is unclear. Germline CDR1 is SEHNR and CDR2 is FQNEAQ (reference sequence). The CDR3 is 16 residues long. V lost 5 bases, J lost 0 bases, and 14 bases lay in between. CDR3 residues: CASSQSLTSSGNTIYF. The CDR3 DNA follows: TGTGCCAGCAGCCAAAGTCTAACGAGCTCTGGAAACACCATATATTTT.

This clone was observed a single time. The chain is built from TRBV7-8 and TRBJ1-1; D perhaps matches TRBD1 (5 bases). Looked up from germline, CDR1 is SGHVS and CDR2 is FQNEAQ. The CDR3 has 14 residues. V was shortened by 3 bases and J by 6 bases, with 14 bases between the two germline ends. The DNA for the CDR3 is TGTGCCAGCAGCTTCGCCGTTCGGACATCTGAAGCTTTCTTT. Protein sequence: CASSFAVRTSEAFF.

The J gene is TRBJ2-1, the V gene TRBV28, with TRBD2 matching over 8 bases. The V and J ends lost 4 bases and 3 bases, in that order; junction bases with no gene match: 8. CDR3 size: 16 residues. The V gene's germline CDR1 is MDHEN and CDR2 SYDVKM. The CDR3 coding sequence is TGTGCCAGCAGTTATTCAAGCGGGAGAGGCTACAATGAGCAGTTCTTC. This translates into CASSYSSGRGYNEQFF.

The rearrangement joins TRBV28 to TRBJ2-5; TRBD2 agrees at 11 bases. The CDR3 has 18 amino acids. The J segment lost 0 bases and the V segment lost 4 bases, leaving 10 bases of the junction unmatched. The germline CDR1 and CDR2 sequences are MDHEN and SYDVKM. CDR3 nucleotides: TGTGCCAGCAGTTCTCCACCGGGGACTAGCGGTTACCAAGAGACCCAGTACTTC. It specifies CASSSPPGTSGYQETQYF.

As for this clone: One junction end disagrees with the germline gene, perhaps due to a read error. The sample has other DNA sequences that encode this CDR3 too. This chain links TRBV12-5 with TRBJ2-7; D possibly corresponds to TRBD1 (6 bases). Germline CDR1 is LGHNT and CDR2 is FRNRAP. The CDR3 has 14 amino acids. DNA for the CDR3: TGCGCTAGTGGTTCCCCGGACAGCTCCTACGAGCAGTACTTC. It translates to CASGSPDSSYEQYF. Supplemented by reference TRBV12-5 and TRBJ2-7, the full variable domain reads DARVTQTPRHKVTEMGQEVTMRCQPILGHNTVFWYRQTMMQGLELLAYFRNRAPLDDSGMPKDRFSAEMPDATLATLKIQPSEPRDSAVYFCASGSPDSSYEQYFGPGTRLTVT.

CDR3 nucleotides: TGTGCCAGCAGTCAATTGGGCTCCTTAAATGAAAAACTGTTTTTT. Translation: CASSQLGSLNEKLFF. The chain couples TRBV27 to TRBJ1-4; D remains ambiguous. CDR1 is MNHEY and CDR2 is SMNVEV in the germline V gene (reference sequence). CDR3 length equals 15 residues. Trimming pared 5 bases from V and 5 bases from J, leaving 15 bases between. The entire variable domain, with the rest obtained from reference TRBV27 and TRBJ1-4, is as follows: EAQVTQNPRYLITVTGKKLTVTCSQNMNHEYMSWYRQDPGLGLRQIYYSMNVEVTDKGDVPEGYKVSRKEKRNFPLILESPSPNQTSLYFCASSQLGSLNEKLFFGSGTQLSVL.

This chain uses TRBV4-2 with TRBJ2-1; 10 bases line up with TRBD1. The CDR3 covers 18 residues. Germline assignment: CDR1 LGHNA and CDR2 YNFKEQ. Unmatched junction bases numbered 9, after V lost 1 base and J lost 3 bases. The CDR3 DNA reads TGTGCCAGCAGCCAAGGACCTTATGGGGACAGGGGCTACAATGAGCAGTTCTTC. As protein: CASSQGPYGDRGYNEQFF.

The rearrangement links TRBV7-2 to TRBJ2-5; 11 positions agree with TRBD2. This CDR3 is built from 14 residues. Germline V gene lookup returns CDR1 SGHTA and CDR2 FQGNSA. V lost 5 bases, J lost 10 bases, and 9 bases stayed unmatched. CDR3 nucleotides: TGTGCCAGCAGCACGGGACTAGCGGCGGGTAACCAGTACTTC. Translation: CASSTGLAAGNQYF.

The chain carries TRBV27 and TRBJ1-1; D possibly corresponds to TRBD1 (5 bases). The length of the CDR3 is 13 residues. In germline, CDR1 is MNHEY, CDR2 SMNVEV (reference sequence). Trimming removed 6 bases from V and 4 bases from J, with 12 bases in between. CDR3 residues: CASRPGLRTEAFF. The DNA of the CDR3 is TGTGCCAGCAGACCGGGACTCCGCACTGAAGCTTTCTTT.

The V and J genes are TRBV6-6 and TRBJ2-7; the D gene is possibly TRBD1 (6 bases). There are 14 residues in the CDR3. Per the germline V gene, CDR1 is MNHNY and CDR2 is SVGAGI (reference sequence). V was shortened by 8 bases and J by 1 base, with 15 bases between the two germline ends. The CDR3 nucleotides read TGTGCCAGCGGCAACGGACAGTTTTCCTACGAGCAGTACTTC. Translated: CASGNGQFSYEQYF.

This sequence joins TRBV19 and TRBJ2-2, with D hard to call. V dropped 6 bases and J dropped 2 bases, with 13 bases sitting between them. The CDR3 is 15 amino acids. CDR1 is LNHDA and CDR2 is SQIVND in the germline V gene (reference sequence). The CDR3 loop is CASRGSFTNTGELFF. In DNA, the CDR3 is TGTGCCAGTAGGGGCAGCTTCACCAACACCGGGGAGCTGTTTTTT.

The CDR3 DNA reads TGCGCCAGCAGCGTTAAGGGGGCAAGGGAAAAACTGTTTTTT. Residues: CASSVKGAREKLFF. The rearrangement uses TRBV5-1 and TRBJ1-4, with TRBD1 matching over 7 bases. CDR3 size: 14 residues. Germline CDR1 SGHRS, CDR2 YFSETQ. Trimming took 4 bases from V and 8 from J; bases not matched to a gene: 8.

V gene TRBV5-6 combines with J gene TRBJ1-1; weak D call: TRBD1 (5 bases). From germline, CDR1 is SGHDT and CDR2 YYEEEE. There are 12 residues in the CDR3. V lost 0 bases and J lost 7, with 7 bases in between. The CDR3: CASSLVGGEAFF. DNA of the CDR3: TGTGCCAGCAGCTTGGTGGGGGGTGAAGCTTTCTTT.

V usage is TRBV19 and J usage is TRBJ2-5; weak D call: TRBD1 (5 bases). Germline V CDR1 and CDR2: LNHDA, SQIVND (reference sequence). CDR3 length equals 13 residues. Trimming cost V 3 bases and J 3 bases, with 8 bases left between them. For the CDR3, the DNA is TGTGCCAGTAGTATTCCAGGGAAAGAGACCCAGTACTTC. As protein: CASSIPGKETQYF.

The chain combines TRBV7-6 with TRBJ1-3; 7 nucleotides match TRBD1. The junction had 9 bases not matched to a gene; V was cut back by 4 bases and J by 9 bases. Germline V gene sequence: CDR1 SGHVS, CDR2 FNYEAQ. The CDR3 is made up of 14 amino acids. The CDR3: CASSSGQPGGTIYF. The CDR3 coding sequence is TGTGCCAGCAGCTCGGGACAGCCCGGGGGCACCATATATTTT.